A single sample gave rise to the 10 T cell receptor beta chains below, sequenced in a study of cytomegalovirus exposure and HLA in healthy donors. The primer mix had 60 Vbeta and 13 Jbeta primers. Assay: immunoSEQ multiplex PCR; the TCRdb copy retains only in-frame clones and omits some. The table includes roughly 120,000 clones, around 77% detected once. Sequencing was carried out using PBMCs. The receptors here all came from a human donor in good health.

The rearrangement joins TRBV29-1 to TRBJ2-7; 10 bases match TRBD1. The CDR3 is 13 residues long. CDR1 is SQVTM, CDR2 ANQGSEA, per germline. V was pared by 7 bases and J by 5 bases, with 8 bases of the junction left unmatched. CDR3: CSAVGQGVHEQYF. In nucleotides, the CDR3 is TGCAGCGCCGTCGGACAGGGGGTCCACGAGCAGTACTTC.

In its sample, this clone was seen once. One junction end does not reproduce the germline sequence, and a read error may be involved. The chain joins TRBV2 to TRBJ2-3; 10 positions agree with TRBD2. Germline CDR1 reads SNHLY; CDR2 reads FYNNEI. The CDR3 contains 15 residues. In DNA, the CDR3 is TGTGCCAGCAATGAACTAGCGGGGCCCACAGATACGCAGTATTTT. Amino acids: CASNELAGPTDTQYF.

J is TRBJ2-5 and V is TRBV28, with D unresolved. Germline V gene data show CDR1 as MDHEN and CDR2 as SYDVKM. Trimming cost V 5 bases and J 4 bases, with 17 bases left between them. CDR3 length equals 15 residues. CDR3 nucleotides: TGTGCCAGCAGTCCCACCCAAATCTACCGAGAGACCCAGTACTTC. Its translation is CASSPTQIYRETQYF.

This chain joins TRBV9 and TRBJ1-5; no clear D. Deletions cut 3 bases from V and 0 bases from J, with 7 bases between. The length of the CDR3 is 14 residues. The germline V gene encodes CDR1 SGDLS and CDR2 YYNGEE. The CDR3 DNA sequence: TGTGCCAGCAGCGGGAGCTATAGCAATCAGCCCCAGCATTTT. Amino acid sequence: CASSGSYSNQPQHF.

The chain links TRBV9 to TRBJ1-6; possible D gene TRBD1, 6 bases. Deletions cut 4 bases from V and 2 bases from J, with 13 bases between. This CDR3 is built from 16 residues. CDR1 SGDLS and CDR2 YYNGEE come from the germline V gene. The CDR3 DNA is TGTGCCAGCAGCCCCCGGGGGGGCGCCTATAATTCACCCCTCCACTTT. The encoded protein is CASSPRGGAYNSPLHF.

This clone has only a few counts. The chain is built from TRBV5-4 and TRBJ1-4, with TRBD1 matching 11 bases. The CDR3 consists of 16 residues. The junction had 2 bases not matched to a gene; V was cut back by 4 bases and J by 0 bases. CDR1 SGHNT and CDR2 YYREEE come from the germline V gene (reference sequence). The CDR3 here is CASSRGQGATNEKLFF. Written as DNA, the CDR3 is TGTGCCAGCAGCAGGGGACAGGGGGCAACTAATGAAAAACTGTTTTTT.

The V and J genes are TRBV2 and TRBJ2-5, with a tentative D call TRBD1 (6 bases). Germline CDR1 reads SNHLY; CDR2 reads FYNNEI. The CDR3 is 16 amino acids. Trimming took off 5 bases at V and 4 bases at J, with 20 bases between the two ends. The CDR3 nucleotides read TGTGCCAGCAGTCCCAGAGGACCAGGGGAGAGAGAGACCCAGTACTTC. This translates into CASSPRGPGERETQYF.

This chain links TRBV19 with TRBJ2-1; possibly TRBD2 for D (6 bases). The length of the CDR3 is 13 residues. Germline V gene data show CDR1 as LNHDA and CDR2 as SQIVND (reference sequence). The germline V and J ends were trimmed by 7 bases and 7 bases, with 14 bases remaining between them. The DNA for the CDR3 is TGTGCCAGTACTCCCGGCGGGATAAATGAGCAGTTCTTC. Translation gives CASTPGGINEQFF.

Written as DNA, the CDR3 is TGTGCCACCCGGGATAGCGGACAAGAGACCCAGTACTTC. Translated, it gives CATRDSGQETQYF. The V gene is TRBV10-3, the J gene TRBJ2-5; TRBD2 might be the D (6 bases). The CDR3 runs 13 residues. Per the germline V gene, CDR1 is ENHRY and CDR2 is SYGVKD. V lost 10 bases to trimming and J lost 2 bases, with 14 bases between them.

This clone was observed a few times. The chain is built from TRBV28 and TRBJ2-7, with D tentatively TRBD2 (5 bases). With 4 bases removed from V and 9 bases from J, the gap between germline ends came to 19 bases. This CDR3 region has 14 residues. Germline CDR1 reads MDHEN; CDR2 reads SYDVKM. The CDR3 nucleotides are TGTGCCAGCAGTTCGCACCGTACTAGTGTCGCGCAGTACTTC. It yields the protein CASSSHRTSVAQYF.